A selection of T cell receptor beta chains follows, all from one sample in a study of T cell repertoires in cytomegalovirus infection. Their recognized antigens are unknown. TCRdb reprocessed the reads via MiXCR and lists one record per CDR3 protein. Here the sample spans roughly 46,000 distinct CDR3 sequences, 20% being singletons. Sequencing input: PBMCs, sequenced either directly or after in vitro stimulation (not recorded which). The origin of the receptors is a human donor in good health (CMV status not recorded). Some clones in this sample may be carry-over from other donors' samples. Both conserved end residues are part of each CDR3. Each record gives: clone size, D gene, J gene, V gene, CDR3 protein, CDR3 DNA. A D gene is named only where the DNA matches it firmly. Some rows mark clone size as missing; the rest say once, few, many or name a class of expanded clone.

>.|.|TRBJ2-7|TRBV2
CASTTGSSYEQYF
TGTGCCTCCACTACGGGGTCTTCCTACGAGCAGTACTTC
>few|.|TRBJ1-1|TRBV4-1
CASSQDEGYLNTEAFF
TGCGCCAGCAGCCAAGATGAAGGGTACTTGAACACTGAAGCTTTCTTT
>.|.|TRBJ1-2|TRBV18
CASSPDRVYGYTF
TGTGCCAGCTCGCCTGACAGAGTCTATGGCTACACCTTC
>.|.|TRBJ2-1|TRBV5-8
CASSLAPTYNEQFF
TGTGCCAGCAGCTTGGCCCCGACGTACAATGAGCAGTTCTTC
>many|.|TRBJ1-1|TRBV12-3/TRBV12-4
CASSLAKTDTEAFF
TGTGCCAGCAGTTTAGCGAAGACAGACACTGAAGCTTTCTTT
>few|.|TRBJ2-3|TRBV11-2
CASSLSAPHHIRTDTQYF
TGTGCCAGCAGCTTAAGTGCCCCCCACCATATCCGCACAGATACGCAGTATTTT
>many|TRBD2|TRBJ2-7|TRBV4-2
CASSHSSTSGGGYEQYF
TGTGCCAGCAGCCACTCGTCCACTAGCGGGGGGGGCTACGAGCAGTACTTC
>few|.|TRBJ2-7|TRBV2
CASTGGEGSEIYEQYF
TGTGCCAGCACTGGGGGTGAGGGCTCCGAAATTTACGAGCAGTACTTC
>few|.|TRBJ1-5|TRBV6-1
CASSEHLLSFDSNQPQHF
TGTGCCAGCAGTGAACATCTCCTGTCTTTCGATAGCAATCAGCCCCAGCATTTT
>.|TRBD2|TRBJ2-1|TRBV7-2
CASSLELAGGGFYNEQFF
TGTGCCAGCAGCTTAGAACTAGCGGGAGGGGGGTTCTACAATGAGCAGTTCTTC
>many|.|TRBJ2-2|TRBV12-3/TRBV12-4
CASSRDHPPSGELFF
TGTGCCAGCAGCCGAGACCACCCCCCCTCCGGGGAGCTGTTTTTT
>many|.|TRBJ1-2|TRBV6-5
CASSYSILGNYGYTF
TGTGCCAGCAGTTACTCGATTCTGGGTAACTATGGCTACACCTTC
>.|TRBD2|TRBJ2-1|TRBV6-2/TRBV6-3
CASSWTSGNNEQFF
TGTGCCAGCAGTTGGACTAGCGGGAACAATGAGCAGTTCTTC